The 28 T cell receptor beta chains given below trace back to one sample, sequenced in a study of T cell repertoires in breast cancer. A second nested PCR with blocking oligonucleotides suppressed unpaired genes. TCRdb fed the emulsion pairing reads into MiXCR, producing one record per CDR3 protein. Of approximately 40,000 distinct CDR3 sequences in the sample, 45% were seen once. Primers covering all TCR V genes were used in emulsion RT-PCR on CD8+ T cells. The sample consisted of CD8+ T cells. The receptors were gathered from a pool of human donors with breast cancer or a healthy control (not recorded which).

In this sample, this clonotype turned up a few times. J is TRBJ2-3 and V is TRBV20-1, with TRBD2 as a possible D gene (6 bases). Trimming took 2 bases from V and 1 from J, leaving 13 bases between them. The CDR3 contains 15 residues. Germline CDR1 reads DFQATT; CDR2 reads SNEGSKA (reference sequence). The CDR3, as DNA: TGCAGTGCTAGACTGGGGGGTTATCGCACAGATACGCAGTATTTT. Translated: CSARLGGYRTDTQYF.

The rearrangement joins TRBV2 to TRBJ1-2; 8 bases agree with TRBD1. The ends lost 7 bases at V and 7 bases at J; junction bases unmatched: 5. This CDR3 has 12 amino acids. The germline V gene encodes CDR1 SNHLY and CDR2 FYNNEI. The chain's CDR3 is CASTQTGAGYTF. The CDR3 DNA reads as TGTGCCAGCACCCAGACAGGGGCTGGCTACACCTTC. Based on the CDR3 plus reference TRBV2 and TRBJ1-2, the full variable domain is EPEVTQTPSHQVTQMGQEVILRCVPISNHLYFYWYRQILGQKVEFLVSFYNNEISEKSEIFDDQFSVERPDGSNFTLKIRSTKLEDSAMYFCASTQTGAGYTFGSGTRLTVV.

This clonotype was seen a handful of times. The chain recombines TRBV4-1 with TRBJ2-1, with a possible D match to TRBD1 (8 bases). Germline CDR1 MGHRA, CDR2 YSYEKL. The V end was cut by 4 bases, the J end by 3 bases, with 13 bases between. The CDR3 has 15 residues. The CDR3 here is CASSPTGGDYNEQFF. In nucleotides, the CDR3 is TGCGCCAGCAGCCCAACAGGGGGGGACTACAATGAGCAGTTCTTC.

This clonotype has just a few counts. J is TRBJ1-3 and V is TRBV2; TRBD1 is a possible D gene (5 bases). The V gene's germline CDR1 is SNHLY and CDR2 FYNNEI. This CDR3 region has 15 residues. The V and J ends lost 6 bases and 2 bases respectively, with 14 bases between them. The CDR3 DNA sequence: TGTGCCAGCAGGCCGCCGCGGGACGCTGGAAACACCATATATTTT. Amino acids: CASRPPRDAGNTIYF.

In this sample, this clonotype turned up many times. This sequence joins TRBV6-2 or TRBV6-3 and TRBJ2-5; D might be TRBD1 or TRBD2, each matching 5 bases. The CDR3 has 13 amino acids. Germline-derived CDR1 and CDR2 are MNHEY and SVGEGT. With 7 bases removed from V and 2 bases from J, the gap between germline ends came to 11 bases. The DNA for the CDR3 is TGTGCCAGCACCCAATGGGGGCAAGAGACCCAGTACTTC. As protein: CASTQWGQETQYF.

The chain couples TRBV2 to TRBJ1-6; 7 bases agree with TRBD1. The CDR3 is 14 residues long. Germline trimming cut 3 bases from V and 6 bases from J; bases unmatched to any gene: 2. Germline loops: CDR1 SNHLY, CDR2 FYNNEI. CDR3 in amino acids: CASSEGDSNSPLHF. CDR3 in DNA: TGTGCCAGCAGTGAGGGGGACAGTAATTCACCCCTCCACTTT.

This clonotype occurred a few times. This chain joins TRBV7-6 and TRBJ2-7, with 7 bases aligning to TRBD1. Trimming took 6 bases from V and 6 from J; bases not matched to a gene: 8. The CDR3 spans 13 residues. CDR1 SGHVS and CDR2 FNYEAQ come from the germline V gene. CDR3 loop: CASSYDREGEQYF. The CDR3 region has the DNA TGTGCCAGCAGTTACGACAGGGAAGGCGAGCAGTACTTC. The whole variable domain, remainder taken from reference TRBV7-6 and TRBJ2-7, is GAGVSQSPRYKVTKRGQDVALRCDPISGHVSLYWYRQALGQGPEFLTYFNYEAQQDKSGLPNDRFSAERPEGSISTLTIQRTEQRDSAMYRCASSYDREGEQYFGPGTRLTVT.

The chain joins TRBV6-2 or TRBV6-3 to TRBJ2-7, with no clear D. V shed 0 bases and J shed 3 bases, with 18 bases lying between them. The V gene's germline CDR1 is MNHEY and CDR2 SVGEGT. The CDR3 is 17 residues long. The CDR3 DNA reads as TGTGCCAGCAGTTACTCGATCCCCGGCAGGCCTCACTACGAGCAGTACTTC. Translating it yields CASSYSIPGRPHYEQYF.

J is TRBJ2-1 and V is TRBV20-1; D is undetermined. Germline CDR1 DFQATT, CDR2 SNEGSKA (reference sequence). The CDR3 spans 15 residues. V lost 0 bases, J lost 7 bases, and 16 bases lay in between. CDR3 nucleotides: TGCAGTGCTAGAGAAAGGCTCTCGATGGTGAATGAGCAGTTCTTC. This sequence encodes CSARERLSMVNEQFF.

With respect to this clonotype: A junction boundary mismatches the germline segment, possibly from a read error. The chain is built from TRBV2 and TRBJ2-1; D is unresolved. The germline gives CDR1 SNHLY, CDR2 FYNNEI. There are 11 residues in the CDR3. The CDR3 sequence is CATQTPVERFF. The DNA for the CDR3 is TGTGCCACCCAGACCCCCGTTGAGCGGTTCTTC. Full variable domain (remainder filled in from reference TRBV2 and TRBJ2-1): EPEVTQTPSHQVTQMGQEVILRCVPISNHLYFYWYRQILGQKVEFLVSFYNNEISEKSEIFDDQFSVERPDGSNFTLKIRSTKLEDSAMYFCATQTPVERFFGPGTRLTVL.

The V and J genes are TRBV18 and TRBJ2-3; D gene uncertain. CDR3 length equals 13 residues. The germline CDR1 and CDR2 sequences are KGHSH and LQKENI. The V end lost 0 bases, the J end lost 5 bases, and 6 bases lay between the germline ends. CDR3 loop: CASSPPAVDTQYF. The CDR3 DNA is TGTGCCAGCTCACCACCCGCGGTAGATACGCAGTATTTT.

The table lists this clonotype with a count of one. This chain connects TRBV9 to TRBJ1-5; D remains ambiguous. The CDR3 is 13 residues long. Trimming left V 0 bases short and J 7 bases short, with 8 bases between. Germline V gene data show CDR1 as SGDLS and CDR2 as YYNGEE. CDR3 DNA: TGTGCCAGCAGCGTAGTCACGCGGCAGCCCCAGCATTTT. Translating gives CASSVVTRQPQHF.

V and J are TRBV6-1 and TRBJ2-7, with unresolved D. The CDR3 loop spans 15 amino acids. Trimming took off 2 bases at V and 3 bases at J, with 14 bases between the two ends. Germline CDR1 reads MNHNS; CDR2 reads SASEGT. CDR3 amino acids: CASSETEGDLYEQYF. The CDR3 region has the DNA TGTGCCAGCAGTGAAACAGAAGGCGACCTCTACGAGCAGTACTTC.

The chain links TRBV11-2 to TRBJ1-1; D gene ambiguous. Trimming shortened V by 0 bases and J by 4 bases, and 6 bases separated the two germline ends. Germline CDR1 SGHAT, CDR2 FQNNGV. This CDR3 region has 13 residues. The CDR3 nucleotides are TGTGCCAGCAGCTTAGATTTGGGCACTGAAGCTTTCTTT. Residues: CASSLDLGTEAFF. Variable domain in full (rest from reference TRBV11-2 and TRBJ1-1): EAGVAQSPRYKIIEKRQSVAFWCNPISGHATLYWYQQILGQGPKLLIQFQNNGVVDDSQLPKDRFSAERLKGVDSTLKIQPAKLEDSAVYLCASSLDLGTEAFFGQGTRLTVV.

The chain carries TRBV24-1 and TRBJ2-4; D is undetermined. The germline V gene has CDR1 KGHDR and CDR2 SFDVKD. The CDR3 loop spans 13 amino acids. The germline V and J ends were trimmed by 5 bases and 7 bases, with 11 bases remaining between them. The CDR3 nucleotides are TGTGCCACCAGTGCCTCGGGCACCAACATTCAGTACTTC. Its protein product is CATSASGTNIQYF.

The CDR3 DNA is TGTGCTAGTGGTTTGGAGGGGGCACGGAATGGCTACACCTTC. Its protein is CASGLEGARNGYTF. V and J are TRBV12-5 and TRBJ1-2, with 7 bases lining up with TRBD1. J gave up 6 bases and V 1 base, and 5 bases lay outside the gene matches. Germline lookup yields CDR1 LGHNT and CDR2 FRNRAP. CDR3 length: 14 residues.

As to this clonotype: The conserved phenylalanine or tryptophan normally closing the CDR3 is absent here, so this likely arose from a read error. It is unclear where the CDR3 begins or ends on the DNA, so no DNA is shown, and the CDR3 is as TCRdb lists it. The V call is TRBV4-2, the J call TRBJ2-1; the tabulated D call, TRBD1, remains unverified against the DNA. Germline-derived CDR1 and CDR2 are LGHNA and YNFKEQ. The CDR3 totals 13 residues, both ends included. This chain's CDR3 is CASSQGTGVQEFL.

This clonotype occurred a few times. The CDR3 reads CASSLKGSEYEQFF. CDR3 in DNA: TGTGCCAGCAGTTTAAAGGGCAGTGAATATGAGCAGTTCTTC. The rearrangement joins TRBV12-3 or TRBV12-4 to TRBJ2-1; D gene ambiguous. Between the trimmed V and J ends, which lost 2 bases and 8 bases, there was a span of 13 bases. The CDR3 covers 14 residues.

This clonotype was found many times. V gene TRBV25-1 combines with J gene TRBJ2-5; 11 nucleotides match TRBD1. CDR1 is MGHDK and CDR2 is SYGVNS in the germline V gene. J was trimmed by 5 bases and V by 1 base; bases with no gene match: 6. The CDR3 covers 16 residues. CDR3 bases: TGTGCCAGCAGTGAATTCTGGACAGGGGGCGGGGAGACCCAGTACTTC. Encoded protein: CASSEFWTGGGETQYF.

The table lists this clonotype with a few counts. The chain has TRBV9 and TRBJ2-1; D uncertain. CDR1 is SGDLS, CDR2 YYNGEE, per germline. Trimming pared 3 bases from V and 5 bases from J, leaving 9 bases between. There are 13 residues in the CDR3. CDR3: CASSARPNNEQFF. The CDR3 DNA reads TGTGCCAGCAGCGCCCGACCTAACAATGAGCAGTTCTTC. The full variable domain, with the rest looked up from reference TRBV9 and TRBJ2-1, is DSGVTQTPKHLITATGQRVTLRCSPRSGDLSVYWYQQSLDQGLQFLIQYYNGEERAKGNILERFSAQQFPDLHSELNLSSLELGDSALYFCASSARPNNEQFFGPGTRLTVL.

This clonotype was detected a few times. The V and J genes are TRBV12-3 or TRBV12-4 and TRBJ2-1; TRBD2 matches at 10 bases. Trimming cost V 5 bases and J 4 bases; bases outside gene matches: 11. This CDR3 contains 17 residues. CDR3 region: CASSGASGTSVYNEQFF. The CDR3 coding sequence is TGTGCCAGCAGTGGGGCTTCCGGGACTAGCGTGTACAATGAGCAGTTCTTC.

The chain combines TRBV6-5 with TRBJ1-2; a possible D gene is TRBD1 (6 bases). Looked up from germline, CDR1 is MNHEY and CDR2 is SVGAGI. Trimming shortened V by 3 bases and J by 6 bases, and 11 bases separated the two germline ends. CDR3 length: 13 amino acids. The CDR3 nucleotides are TGTGCCAGCAGTTATCAAGCAGGGGATGGCTACACCTTC. Protein: CASSYQAGDGYTF.

With respect to this clonotype: A much larger clone lies a single base off, so this may be a read error. The rearrangement links TRBV2 to TRBJ1-5; no clear D gene. Germline assignment: CDR1 SNHLY and CDR2 FYNNEI. The CDR3 is 13 amino acids. CDR3 sequence: CASKKDSNQPRHF. The DNA of the CDR3 is TGTGCCAGCAAAAAGGATAGCAATCAGCCCCGGCATTTT. The variable domain in full, completed from reference TRBV2 and TRBJ1-5, reads EPEVTQTPSHQVTQMGQEVILRCVPISNHLYFYWYRQILGQKVEFLVSFYNNEISEKSEIFDDQFSVERPDGSNFTLKIRSTKLEDSAMYFCASKKDSNQPRHFGDGTRLSIL.

This sequence joins TRBV7-6 and TRBJ2-3; tentative D call: TRBD1 (5 bases). Trimming took 4 bases from V and 2 from J, leaving 13 bases between them. Germline V CDR1 and CDR2: SGHVS, FNYEAQ. The CDR3 loop spans 15 amino acids. CDR3 sequence (DNA): TGTGCCAGCAGCTCCGGACAAACCTACACAGATACGCAGTATTTT. Amino acid sequence: CASSSGQTYTDTQYF.

This clonotype was detected a few times. The chain is built from TRBV7-2 and TRBJ2-3; D unclear. In germline, CDR1 is SGHTA, CDR2 FQGNSA. CDR3 size: 15 residues. V gave up 2 bases and J gave up 3 bases, with 12 bases separating them. The CDR3 protein is CASSLFKMATDTQYF. CDR3 sequence (DNA): TGTGCCAGCAGCTTATTCAAAATGGCAACAGATACGCAGTATTTT.

V is TRBV19 and J is TRBJ1-2; D perhaps matches TRBD1 (6 bases). This CDR3 is 12 amino acids long. Germline lookup yields CDR1 LNHDA and CDR2 SQIVND (reference sequence). With 11 bases removed from V and 1 base from J, the gap between germline ends came to 11 bases. The chain's CDR3 is CARSGDNYGYTF. The CDR3, as DNA: TGTGCCCGCTCAGGGGATAACTATGGCTACACCTTC.

V is TRBV3-1 and J is TRBJ1-4; tentative D call: TRBD1 (5 bases). Trimming stripped 7 bases from V and 7 bases from J, with 13 bases between. Germline assignment: CDR1 LGHDT and CDR2 YNNKEL (reference sequence). This CDR3 has 13 residues. CDR3 sequence: CASTPGRAEKLFF. The DNA for the CDR3 is TGTGCCAGCACCCCCGGCAGGGCTGAAAAACTGTTTTTT.

This sequence joins TRBV7-2 and TRBJ1-1; no clear D gene. Germline-derived CDR1 and CDR2 are SGHTA and FQGNSA. The V end was cut by 4 bases, the J end by 5 bases, with 14 bases between. The CDR3 is 14 residues long. CDR3 DNA: TGTGCCAGCAGCTCTCCCGGGGAAAGGACTGAAGCTTTCTTT. Protein sequence: CASSSPGERTEAFF.